The rows below give T cell receptor beta chains drawn from one sample of a study of graft-versus-host responses after intestinal transplantation. Antigen specificity for these receptors is unknown. TCRdb's table, derived via immunoSEQ multiplex PCR, lists solely in-frame clones and lacks some. The sample has 75,000 to 100,000 clones; over 80% are singletons. The starting material was unstimulated CD8+ T cells sorted from spleen or lymph node cells, obtained before intestinal transplant. These receptors all come from a human donor who received an intestinal transplant. Each CDR3 is given with its conserved first and last residue. The D gene is left open where the match is weak. Expanded clones are given a class, and other clones once, few, many or no size at all.

-,TRBD1,TRBJ1-6,TRBV13,TGTGCCAGCAGCCAAGGGGGCGGGTCACCCCTCCACTTT,CASSQGGGSPLHF
-,-,TRBJ2-1,TRBV4-1,TGCGCCAGCAGCCACTTAGCCCACAATGAGCAGTTCTTC,CASSHLAHNEQFF
once,TRBD1,TRBJ2-1,TRBV29-1,TGCAGCGTGGCTACAGGGGGCAGTACGGATGAGCAGTTCTTC,CSVATGGSTDEQFF
-,-,TRBJ2-2,TRBV9,TGTGCCAGCAGCGTAGTATCGGGGAACACCGGGGAGCTGTTTTTT,CASSVVSGNTGELFF
few,-,TRBJ1-1,TRBV2,TGTGCCAGCATCCTAGCCACTGAAGCTTTCTTT,CASILATEAFF
-,TRBD1,TRBJ1-2,TRBV10-2,TGCGCCAGCAGTCCCCCGGGACAGATCTATGGCTACACCTTC,CASSPPGQIYGYTF
-,-,TRBJ1-6,TRBV6-5,TGTGCCAGCACCCCGGGGGTCGCAGCCCCTTCACCCCTCCACTTT,CASTPGVAAPSPLHF
-,-,TRBJ2-2,TRBV7-9,TGTGCCAGCAGCTTCGGAGTTACGAACACCGGGGAGCTGTTTTTT,CASSFGVTNTGELFF
-,TRBD2,TRBJ2-5,TRBV11-2,TGTGCCAGCCGGGGACTAGCGGGGACGTACCAAGAGACCCAGTACTTC,CASRGLAGTYQETQYF
-,TRBD2,TRBJ2-3,TRBV9,TGTGCCAGCAGCGTTAGCGGGAGTTCGACAGATACGCAGTATTTT,CASSVSGSSTDTQYF
-,TRBD1,TRBJ1-2,TRBV6-1,TGTGCCAGCAGTGAGAACAGGGGAGCTAACTATGGCTACACCTTC,CASSENRGANYGYTF
-,TRBD1,TRBJ2-7,TRBV9,TGTGCCAGCAGCGAGAGACAGGGCTACGAGCAGTACTTC,CASSERQGYEQYF
-,TRBD2,TRBJ2-2,TRBV6-5,TGTGCCAGCAGTTACGGCCTGGGGGGGGCCGGGGAGCTGTTTTTT,CASSYGLGGAGELFF
-,-,TRBJ2-1,TRBV30,TGTGCCTGGAGTGTTGACCAGGGTGGAGACAATGAGCAGTTCTTC,CAWSVDQGGDNEQFF
once,-,TRBJ1-1,TRBV5-1,TGCGCCAGCAGTGATTGGAGCATGAACACTGAAGCTTTCTTT,CASSDWSMNTEAFF
once,-,TRBJ2-5,TRBV5-8,TGTGCCAGCAGCCTCTACGGCGGAGTCGGGGAGACCCAGTACTTC,CASSLYGGVGETQYF
-,TRBD1,TRBJ1-6,TRBV7-8,TGTGCCAGCAGCTTGCCACAGGGGGCAGGGAATTCACCCCTCCACTTT,CASSLPQGAGNSPLHF
-,-,TRBJ2-1,TRBV30,TGTGCCTGGAGTGGTTCAGTCTCCTACAATGAGCAGTTCTTC,CAWSGSVSYNEQFF
-,-,TRBJ1-1,TRBV30,TGTGCCTGGAGTCCGGTGAACACTGAAGCTTTCTTT,CAWSPVNTEAFF
-,-,TRBJ1-5,TRBV4-1,TGCGCCAGCAGCCAACCGGGAGACAATCAGCCCCAGCATTTT,CASSQPGDNQPQHF
once,-,TRBJ1-1,TRBV6-1,TGTGCCAGCATCGGACAAGTCAACACTGAAGCTTTCTTT,CASIGQVNTEAFF
-,-,TRBJ2-3,TRBV14,TGTGCCAGCAGCCAAGGTGGGACTCCAGTAGGGGATACGCAGTATTTT,CASSQGGTPVGDTQYF
-,TRBD1,TRBJ1-4,TRBV9,TGTGCCAGCAGCGAAGGAGTCGACAGGGAGATGGGTGAAAAACTGTTTTTT,CASSEGVDREMGEKLFF
-,-,TRBJ1-4,TRBV4-3,TGCGCCAGCAGCCTTCAAGTGAGTCCCGCAACTAATGAAAAACTGTTTTTT,CASSLQVSPATNEKLFF
-,-,TRBJ1-1,TRBV15,TGTGCCACCAGCAGAGATGTAACAGGCGACAACACTGAAGCTTTCTTT,CATSRDVTGDNTEAFF
few,TRBD1,TRBJ1-1,TRBV6-6,TGTGCCAGCAGCGGACAGGTGGAAGCTTTCTTT,CASSGQVEAFF
-,-,TRBJ2-7,TRBV9,TGTGCCAGCAGCGTAGCGTCCGAGTCCTACGAGCAGTACTTC,CASSVASESYEQYF
-,-,TRBJ2-2,TRBV7-7,TGTGCCAGCAGCCCCATAACCTCCGGGACATTTTCGAACACCGGGGAGCTGTTTTTT,CASSPITSGTFSNTGELFF
-,TRBD1,TRBJ2-7,TRBV28,TGTGCCAGCAGTTTAACAGGACAGGGTTCGTACGAGCAGTACTTC,CASSLTGQGSYEQYF
-,-,TRBJ2-7,TRBV7-8,TGTGCCAGCGGGTGGGGGCCCGTTGACGAGCAGTACTTC,CASGWGPVDEQYF
-,-,TRBJ2-7,TRBV9,TGTGCCAGCAGCGTAGACGCAGGGCCCTACGAGCAGTACTTC,CASSVDAGPYEQYF
-,-,TRBJ1-2,TRBV4-1,TGCGCCAGCAGCCAAGATACCGGGGTTGGCTACACCTTC,CASSQDTGVGYTF
-,TRBD1,TRBJ2-5,TRBV7-7,TGTGCCAGCAGCTTAGCAAGACGACAGGGGTTCCAAGAGACCCAGTACTTC,CASSLARRQGFQETQYF
-,-,TRBJ1-2,TRBV7-9,TGTGCCAGCAGCGGAGTCCCTACAGGGACTAACTATGGCTACACCTTC,CASSGVPTGTNYGYTF
-,-,TRBJ2-1,TRBV27,TGTGCCAGCAGTTTTGGCCTCGATATCCCTCCGAGACTAGCCTACAATGAGCAGTTCTTC,CASSFGLDIPPRLAYNEQFF
-,-,TRBJ2-1,TRBV12-5,TGTGCTAGTGGTTTGGGAGTAACCTACTACAATGAGCAGTTCTTC,CASGLGVTYYNEQFF
-,-,TRBJ2-2,TRBV7-8,TGTGCCAGCAGCTCATATTCAGGGGTCTCCGGGGAGCTGTTTTTT,CASSSYSGVSGELFF